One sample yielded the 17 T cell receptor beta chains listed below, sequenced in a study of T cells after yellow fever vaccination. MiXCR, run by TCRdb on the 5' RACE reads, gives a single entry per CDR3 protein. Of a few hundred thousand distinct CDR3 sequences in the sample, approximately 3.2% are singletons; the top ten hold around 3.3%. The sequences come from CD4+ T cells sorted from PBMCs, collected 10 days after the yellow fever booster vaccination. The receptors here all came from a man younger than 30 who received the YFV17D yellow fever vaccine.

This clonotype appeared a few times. The CDR3 bases are TGTGCCAGCTCACCAGGTGCACGGCGCACAGATACGCAGTATTTT. Translating it yields CASSPGARRTDTQYF. The chain uses TRBV18 and TRBJ2-3, with D uncertain. CDR1 and CDR2 (germline): KGHSH, LQKENI. The CDR3 runs to 15 residues. Trimming shortened V by 2 bases and J by 1 base, and 10 bases separated the two germline ends.

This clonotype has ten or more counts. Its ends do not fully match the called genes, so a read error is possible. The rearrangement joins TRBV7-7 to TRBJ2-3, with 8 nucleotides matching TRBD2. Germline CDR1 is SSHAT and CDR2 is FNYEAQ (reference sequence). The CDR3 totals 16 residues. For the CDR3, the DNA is TGTGCTAGCAGCTTAGGGAGCGGGGGAAGCACAGATACGCAGTATTTT. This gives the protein CASSLGSGGSTDTQYF.

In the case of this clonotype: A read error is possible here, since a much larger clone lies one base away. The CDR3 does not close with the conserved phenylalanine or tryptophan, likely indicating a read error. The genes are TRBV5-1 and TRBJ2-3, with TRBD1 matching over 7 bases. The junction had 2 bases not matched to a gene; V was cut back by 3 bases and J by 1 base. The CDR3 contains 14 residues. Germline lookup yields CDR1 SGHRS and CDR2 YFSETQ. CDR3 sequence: CASSSTGGTDTQYY. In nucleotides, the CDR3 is TGCGCCAGCAGCTCCACAGGGGGCACAGATACGCAGTATTAT.

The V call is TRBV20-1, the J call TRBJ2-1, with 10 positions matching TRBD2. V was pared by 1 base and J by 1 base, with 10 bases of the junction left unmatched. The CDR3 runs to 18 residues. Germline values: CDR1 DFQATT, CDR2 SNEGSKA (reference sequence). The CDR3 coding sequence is TGCAGTGCTAGAGCTTGGTCTAGCGGGGGCAAGTCCTACAATGAGCAGTTCTTC. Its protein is CSARAWSSGGKSYNEQFF.

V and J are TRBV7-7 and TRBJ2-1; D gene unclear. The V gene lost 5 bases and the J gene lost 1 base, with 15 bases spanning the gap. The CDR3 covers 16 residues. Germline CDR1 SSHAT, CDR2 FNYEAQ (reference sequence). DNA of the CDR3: TGTGCCAGCAGCGACCGGGCCACGTTTTCCTACAATGAGCAGTTCTTC. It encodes CASSDRATFSYNEQFF.

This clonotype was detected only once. CDR3 nucleotide sequence: TGTGCCAGCAGACCTCCGGGACTAGGTGGCGAGCAGTACTTC. Amino acid sequence: CASRPPGLGGEQYF. The rearrangement uses TRBV5-5 and TRBJ2-7; 8 positions agree with TRBD2. The V gene's germline CDR1 is SGHKS and CDR2 YYEKEE (reference sequence). The CDR3 covers 14 residues. Germline trimming cut 5 bases from V and 6 bases from J; bases unmatched to any gene: 10.

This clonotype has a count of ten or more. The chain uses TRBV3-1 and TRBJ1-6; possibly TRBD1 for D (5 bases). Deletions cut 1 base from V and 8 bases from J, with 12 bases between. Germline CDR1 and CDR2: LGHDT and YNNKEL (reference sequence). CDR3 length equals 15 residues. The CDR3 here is CASSQAWGRDSPLHF. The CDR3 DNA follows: TGTGCCAGCAGCCAAGCTTGGGGCCGGGATTCACCCCTCCACTTT.

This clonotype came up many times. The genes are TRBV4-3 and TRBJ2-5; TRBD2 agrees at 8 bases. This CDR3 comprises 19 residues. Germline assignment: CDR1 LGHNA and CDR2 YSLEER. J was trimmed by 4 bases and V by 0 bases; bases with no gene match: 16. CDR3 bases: TGCGCCAGCAGCCAAGAGGTTCCGGTCTCCAACGGGGGGGGAGAGACCCAGTACTTC. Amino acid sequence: CASSQEVPVSNGGGETQYF.

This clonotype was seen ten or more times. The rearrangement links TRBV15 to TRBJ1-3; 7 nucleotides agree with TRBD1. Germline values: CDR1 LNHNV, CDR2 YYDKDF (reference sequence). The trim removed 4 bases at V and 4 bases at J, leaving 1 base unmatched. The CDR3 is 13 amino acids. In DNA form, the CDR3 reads TGTGCCACCAGCAAACAGGGGGGAAACACCATATATTTT. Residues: CATSKQGGNTIYF. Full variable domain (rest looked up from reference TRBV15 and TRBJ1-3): DAMVIQNPRYQVTQFGKPVTLSCSQTLNHNVMYWYQQKSSQAPKLLFHYYDKDFNNEADTPDNFQSRRPNTSFCFLDIRSPGLGDTAMYLCATSKQGGNTIYFGEGSWLTVV.

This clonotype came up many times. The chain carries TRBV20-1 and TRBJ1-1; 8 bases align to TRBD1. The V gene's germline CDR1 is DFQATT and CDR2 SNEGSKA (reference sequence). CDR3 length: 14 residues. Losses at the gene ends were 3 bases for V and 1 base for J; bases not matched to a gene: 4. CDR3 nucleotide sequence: TGCAGTGCTAGTTGGACAGGGACGAACACTGAAGCTTTCTTT. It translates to CSASWTGTNTEAFF.

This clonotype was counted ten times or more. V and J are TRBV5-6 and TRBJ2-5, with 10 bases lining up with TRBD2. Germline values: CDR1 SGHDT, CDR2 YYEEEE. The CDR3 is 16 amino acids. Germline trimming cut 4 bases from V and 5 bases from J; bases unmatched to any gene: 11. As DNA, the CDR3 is TGTGCCAGCAGCCCGATAGCGGGGGGACTCTACGAGACCCAGTACTTC. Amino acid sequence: CASSPIAGGLYETQYF.

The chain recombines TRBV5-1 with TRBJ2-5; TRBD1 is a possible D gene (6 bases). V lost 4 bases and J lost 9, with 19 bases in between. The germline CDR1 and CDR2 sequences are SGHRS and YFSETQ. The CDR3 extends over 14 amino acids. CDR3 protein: CASSPNTGSGAQYF. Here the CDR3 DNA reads TGCGCCAGCAGCCCTAATACAGGGTCCGGGGCCCAGTACTTC. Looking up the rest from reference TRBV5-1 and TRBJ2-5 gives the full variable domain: KAGVTQTPRYLIKTRGQQVTLSCSPISGHRSVSWYQQTPGQGLQFLFEYFSETQRNKGNFPGRFSGRQFSNSRSEMNVSTLELGDSALYLCASSPNTGSGAQYFGPGTRLLVL.

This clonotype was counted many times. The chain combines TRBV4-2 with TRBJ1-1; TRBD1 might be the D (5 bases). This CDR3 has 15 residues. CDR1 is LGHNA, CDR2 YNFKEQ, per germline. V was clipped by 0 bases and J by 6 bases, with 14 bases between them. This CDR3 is CASSQDVGRSAEAFF. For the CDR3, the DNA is TGTGCCAGCAGCCAAGATGTGGGGCGGAGCGCTGAAGCTTTCTTT.

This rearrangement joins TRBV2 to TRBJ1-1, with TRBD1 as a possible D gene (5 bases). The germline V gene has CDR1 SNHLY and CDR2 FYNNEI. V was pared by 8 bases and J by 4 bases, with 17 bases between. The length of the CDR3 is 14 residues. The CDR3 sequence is CASSISRESTEAFF. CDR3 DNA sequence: TGTGCCAGCTCCATCTCCAGGGAATCCACTGAAGCTTTCTTT.

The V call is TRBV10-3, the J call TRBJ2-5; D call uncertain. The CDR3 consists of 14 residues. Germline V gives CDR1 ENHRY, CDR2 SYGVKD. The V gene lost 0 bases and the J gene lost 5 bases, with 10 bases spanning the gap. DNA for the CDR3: TGTGCCATCAGTGAGTCGTCCGGCAGCGAGACCCAGTACTTC. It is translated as CAISESSGSETQYF.

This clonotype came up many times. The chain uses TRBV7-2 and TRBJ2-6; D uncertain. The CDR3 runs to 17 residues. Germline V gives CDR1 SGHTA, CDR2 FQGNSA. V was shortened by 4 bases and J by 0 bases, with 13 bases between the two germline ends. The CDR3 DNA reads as TGTGCCAGCAGCTCCCTTAACCCGGGCTCTGGGGCCAACGTCCTGACTTTC. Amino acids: CASSSLNPGSGANVLTF.

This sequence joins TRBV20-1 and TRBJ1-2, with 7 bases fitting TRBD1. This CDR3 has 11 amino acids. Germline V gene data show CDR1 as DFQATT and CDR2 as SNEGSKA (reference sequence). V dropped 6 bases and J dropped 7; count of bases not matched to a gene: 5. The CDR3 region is CSAEGACGYTF. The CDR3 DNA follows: TGCAGTGCCGAGGGGGCGTGTGGCTACACCTTC.